These 18 T cell receptor beta chains share one sample of origin, sequenced in a study of prognosis after radiotherapy for stage I lung cancer. Genomic DNA was the source, and TCR beta CDR3 was amplified from it by two-round multiplex PCR. For every TRBV and TRBJ gene, a specific primer was used in first-round PCR. TCRdb called the multiplex PCR reads again in MiXCR, with one record for every CDR3 protein. The sample shows more than 12,000 distinct CDR3 sequences, 30% to 40% of them seen only once. Sequenced here: PBMCs, sampled before or after stereotactic body radiation therapy (not recorded which). These receptors were collected from a donor over 45 with non-small cell lung cancer.

At least ten counts were recorded for this clonotype. The J gene is TRBJ2-5, the V gene TRBV6-2 or TRBV6-3, with unresolved D. Germline assignment: CDR1 MNHEY and CDR2 SVGEGT. Trimming cost V 6 bases and J 11 bases, with 19 bases left between them. The CDR3 sequence is 13 residues long. The CDR3 loop is CASRVLAGDSQYF. The CDR3 region has the DNA TGTGCCAGCAGAGTCCTGGCAGGAGATTCTCAGTACTTC.

In its sample, this clonotype was seen many times. The CDR3: CASSSPGSGAYNEQFF. The CDR3, as DNA: TGTGCCAGCAGCTCCCCAGGGAGCGGGGCCTACAATGAGCAGTTCTTC. V and J are TRBV7-9 and TRBJ2-1, with 7 nucleotides matching TRBD2. Germline V CDR1 and CDR2: SEHNR, FQNEAQ (reference sequence). This CDR3 comprises 16 residues. The V gene end was trimmed by 4 bases and the J gene end by 2 bases; junction bases not matched to a gene: 8.

This clonotype was detected ten times or more. The CDR3, as DNA: TGTGCCAGCAACCCATCTTTGGCGCGCTCCTACAATGAGCAGTTCTTC. Translation: CASNPSLARSYNEQFF. The rearrangement joins TRBV12-3 or TRBV12-4 to TRBJ2-1; D unresolved. The V and J ends lost 7 bases and 0 bases respectively, with 16 bases between them. The CDR3 has 16 amino acids.

By share of the sample, this clonotype is medium-sized. The rearrangement links TRBV9 to TRBJ2-3; D is uncertain. The germline V gene has CDR1 SGDLS and CDR2 YYNGEE. V dropped 6 bases and J dropped 2 bases, with 13 bases sitting between them. The CDR3 has 14 residues. CDR3 residues: CASTTSWVTDTQYF. DNA for the CDR3: TGTGCCAGCACCACGTCATGGGTCACAGATACGCAGTATTTT.

By proportion, this clonotype is medium-sized. CDR3 residues: CASSISRSYEQYF. The CDR3 DNA sequence: TGTGCCAGTAGTATTTCCCGGAGCTACGAGCAGTACTTC. The genes are TRBV19 and TRBJ2-7; D gene unclear. The CDR3 extends over 13 amino acids. V was pared by 3 bases and J by 3 bases, with 9 bases between. Germline CDR1 and CDR2: LNHDA and SQIVND (reference sequence).

The genes are TRBV18 and TRBJ1-5; possibly TRBD1 for D (5 bases). Germline V gives CDR1 KGHSH, CDR2 LQKENI. This CDR3 contains 13 residues. Deletions cut 5 bases from V and 7 bases from J, with 12 bases between. The CDR3 nucleotides are TGTGCCAGCTCAGGGGCCCAGGAGCAGCCCCAGCATTTT. Amino acid sequence: CASSGAQEQPQHF.

The table lists this clonotype with many counts. The gene calls are TRBV11-2 and TRBJ2-1; the D gene is possibly TRBD2 (6 bases). V lost 1 base and J lost 0, with 19 bases in between. This CDR3 region has 19 residues. Germline V gives CDR1 SGHAT, CDR2 FQNNGV. CDR3 DNA: TGTGCCAGCAGCTTAGTAGGAAAGACGGTGGGGGGCTCCTACAATGAGCAGTTCTTC. Translation gives CASSLVGKTVGGSYNEQFF. The whole variable domain, remainder taken from reference TRBV11-2 and TRBJ2-1, is EAGVAQSPRYKIIEKRQSVAFWCNPISGHATLYWYQQILGQGPKLLIQFQNNGVVDDSQLPKDRFSAERLKGVDSTLKIQPAKLEDSAVYLCASSLVGKTVGGSYNEQFFGPGTRLTVL.

This clonotype was found a few times. The CDR3 DNA is TGTGCCAGCAGTGACCCAAAGGGACAGAACTACGAGCAGTACGTC. It codes for CASSDPKGQNYEQYV. The chain uses TRBV6-4 and TRBJ2-7, with TRBD1 matching 7 bases. The CDR3 spans 15 residues. CDR1 MRHNA and CDR2 SNTAGT come from the germline V gene. V was pared by 2 bases and J by 3 bases, with 7 bases of the junction left unmatched.

This clonotype occurred many times. The gene calls are TRBV20-1 and TRBJ1-5, with 7 positions matching TRBD1. This CDR3 comprises 12 residues. J gave up 9 bases and V 6 bases, and 8 bases lay outside the gene matches. Germline CDR1 DFQATT, CDR2 SNEGSKA (reference sequence). The CDR3 coding sequence is TGCAGTGCCACCGACAGGGAGCCGCCCCAGCATTTT. Translating it yields CSATDREPPQHF.

The sample holds many counts of this clonotype. This chain joins TRBV3-1 and TRBJ2-3, with a weak D call TRBD1 (6 bases). The length of the CDR3 is 13 residues. V dropped 4 bases and J dropped 5 bases, with 10 bases sitting between them. The germline CDR1 and CDR2 sequences are LGHDT and YNNKEL (reference sequence). The CDR3 DNA sequence: TGTGCCAGCAGCCGCACACAGGGAGATACGCAGTATTTT. The encoded protein is CASSRTQGDTQYF.

This clonotype occurred many times. The chain uses TRBV5-1 and TRBJ1-3; D remains ambiguous. The CDR3 has 14 amino acids. The germline V and J ends were trimmed by 2 bases and 4 bases, with 10 bases remaining between them. Germline loops: CDR1 SGHRS, CDR2 YFSETQ. The CDR3 DNA reads TGCGCCAGCAGCTTCGGCAGAGACGGAAACACCATATATTTT. It specifies CASSFGRDGNTIYF.

By proportion, this clonotype is medium-sized. As DNA, the CDR3 is TGCGCCAGCAGATCAGGGGATGGAATGAACACTGAAGCTTTCTTT. Its protein product is CASRSGDGMNTEAFF. The chain joins TRBV5-1 to TRBJ1-1; D perhaps matches TRBD1 (6 bases). The germline V gene encodes CDR1 SGHRS and CDR2 YFSETQ. This CDR3 spans 15 amino acids. V shed 5 bases and J shed 0 bases, with 14 bases lying between them.

Within the sample, this clonotype is medium-sized (0.01 to 0.1%). The CDR3 DNA sequence: TGTGCCAGCAGCTTGGGGGCAGGGACCCAAGAGACCCAGTACTTC. It is translated as CASSLGAGTQETQYF. V usage is TRBV13 and J usage is TRBJ2-5; TRBD1 might be the D (6 bases). The germline gives CDR1 PRHDT, CDR2 FYEKMQ (reference sequence). There are 15 residues in the CDR3. The ends were cut back, 3 bases at V and 1 base at J, with 12 bases in the middle.

The sample holds many counts of this clonotype. The V call is TRBV30, the J call TRBJ2-2; the D gene is possibly TRBD2 (6 bases). The CDR3 sequence is 17 residues long. CDR1 is GTSNPN and CDR2 is SVGIG in the germline V gene (reference sequence). V dropped 0 bases and J dropped 3 bases, with 17 bases sitting between them. The CDR3 sequence: CAWSVRYSGTYTGELFF. The DNA for the CDR3 is TGTGCCTGGAGTGTACGCTACTCCGGGACTTACACCGGGGAGCTGTTTTTT.

In this sample, this clonotype turned up a few times. A much larger clone is a single base away; this may be a read error. The rearrangement links TRBV28 to TRBJ1-1; the D is unclear. There are 11 residues in the CDR3. Germline V gives CDR1 MDHEN, CDR2 SYDVKM. Here the CDR3 DNA reads TGTGCCAGCAAGGGTTTCACTGAAGCTTCCTTT. Protein sequence: CASKGFTEASF.

This clonotype was seen at least ten times. The chain joins TRBV20-1 to TRBJ1-3; D is unclear. The CDR3 length is 11 residues. Germline loops: CDR1 DFQATT, CDR2 SNEGSKA (reference sequence). The V and J ends lost 6 bases and 4 bases respectively, with 7 bases between them. The CDR3 here is CSARRGNTIYF. DNA of the CDR3: TGCAGTGCCAGACGGGGAAACACCATATATTTT.

By sample share, this clonotype is medium-sized. The rearrangement uses TRBV6-5 and TRBJ2-7, with D maybe TRBD2 (5 bases). From germline, CDR1 is MNHEY and CDR2 SVGAGI. Deletions cut 0 bases from V and 0 bases from J, with 9 bases between. The CDR3 consists of 15 residues. As DNA, the CDR3 is TGTGCCAGCAGTTACTCTGGACGGGGCTCCTACGAGCAGTACTTC. The encoded protein is CASSYSGRGSYEQYF.

The CDR3 loop reads CSAKIKNTEAFF. For the CDR3, the DNA is TGCAGTGCTAAAATTAAGAACACTGAAGCTTTCTTT. The chain joins TRBV20-1 to TRBJ1-1; no definite D call. The V end lost 4 bases, the J end lost 1 base, and 7 bases lay between the germline ends. Looked up from germline, CDR1 is DFQATT and CDR2 is SNEGSKA (reference sequence). There are 12 residues in the CDR3.